What follows are 2 T cell receptor beta chains derived from one specimen sequenced in a study of cytomegalovirus exposure and HLA in healthy donors. In the PCR, 60 Vbeta and 13 Jbeta primers were used. Some clones are missing from TCRdb's copy, which holds only in-frame ones; the method was immunoSEQ multiplex PCR. Here the sample spans over 150,000 clones, 80% being singletons. Sequencing input: PBMCs. Source of these receptors: a woman between 35 and 50 years old in good health and CMV-seropositive.

The chain recombines TRBV6-1 with TRBJ1-5, with 9 bases identical to TRBD1. Germline CDR1 MNHNS, CDR2 SASEGT. Unmatched junction bases numbered 10, after V lost 6 bases and J lost 7 bases. This CDR3 has 15 residues. CDR3 coding DNA: TGTGCCAGCAGACCGGGACAGGGATTTGTACAGCCCCAGCATTTT. Translating it yields CASRPGQGFVQPQHF.

This clone came up a few times. The chain is built from TRBV6-6 and TRBJ2-1, with 10 bases identical to TRBD2. V was pared by 4 bases and J by 7 bases, with 7 bases of the junction left unmatched. CDR1 is MNHNY and CDR2 is SVGAGI in the germline V gene (reference sequence). The CDR3 sequence is 15 residues long. CDR3 region: CASSSSGRAKNEQFF. The CDR3 DNA follows: TGTGCCAGCAGTTCGAGCGGGAGGGCCAAAAATGAGCAGTTCTTC.